This is a list of T cell receptor beta chains from one sample in a study of molecular identifiers for immune sequencing clone quantification. One entry per CDR3 protein, called by TCRdb with MiXCR from the PCR reads. In the table there are 55,000 to 75,000 distinct CDR3 sequences, about a fifth of which are singletons. Sequenced input: naive CD8+ T cells from blood, with Jurkat cell RNA spiked in. The source of these receptors is a human donor in good health. Some libraries in this study had Jurkat cell RNA spiked in. CDR3s include the opening cysteine and the closing phenylalanine or tryptophan. D genes are given only for firm matches. Only part of the rows carry a size: once, few, many, or a class if the clone is expanded.

d_call | j_call | clone_size | v_call | cdr3_nt | cdr3_aa
NA | TRBJ2-2 | few | TRBV12-5 | TGTGCTAGTAGATGGGGGACCGGGGAGCTGTTTTTT | CASRWGTGELFF
NA | TRBJ1-1 | many | TRBV27 | TGTGCCAGCAGTTTATATGCTGGGATAACGGGCACTGAAGCTTTCTTT | CASSLYAGITGTEAFF
NA | TRBJ1-5 | NA | TRBV24-1 | TGTGCCACCAGTGATCGGACAGAGCTTTATCGCAATCAGCCCCAGCATTTT | CATSDRTELYRNQPQHF
NA | TRBJ2-7 | many | TRBV7-9 | TGTGCCAGCAGCCCAATCGGGGAGCAGTACTTC | CASSPIGEQYF
NA | TRBJ1-5 | many | TRBV7-9 | TGTGCCAGCAGCTTGGGAGGTCAGCCCCAGCATTTT | CASSLGGQPQHF
TRBD2 | TRBJ2-3 | many | TRBV19 | TGTGCCAGTAGTATCCTGGCGGGGGGATATGATAATACGCAGTATTTT | CASSILAGGYDNTQYF
NA | TRBJ2-7 | NA | TRBV5-4 | TGTGCCAGCAGCGTTACAGGGAGGGACTACGAACAGTACTTC | CASSVTGRDYEQYF
TRBD2 | TRBJ2-2 | NA | TRBV20-1 | TGCAGTGCTTCGGTAGCGGGAGGGCGATACACCGGGGAGCTGTTTTTT | CSASVAGGRYTGELFF
NA | TRBJ2-1 | NA | TRBV28 | TGTGCCAGCAGTTTTGGGACCCGTATAAAATTCTTC | CASSFGTRIKFF
TRBD1 | TRBJ2-7 | many | TRBV7-2 | TGTGCCAGCAGCTCCCACCGGGACAGGGATTTCTACGAGCAGTACTTC | CASSSHRDRDFYEQYF
NA | TRBJ2-1 | many | TRBV4-2 | TGTGCCAGCAGCCAGGAGCACCGTCCATCCTACAATGAGCAGTTCTTC | CASSQEHRPSYNEQFF
TRBD2 | TRBJ2-3 | many | TRBV7-8 | TGTGCCAGCAGCTTATTTCTCGGACTAGCGGAGCTCACAGATACGCAGTATTTT | CASSLFLGLAELTDTQYF
NA | TRBJ2-1 | NA | TRBV5-6 | TGTGCCAACACCTCAGAAAGGGAGGTCCCCAATGAGCAGTTCTTC | CANTSEREVPNEQFF
NA | TRBJ2-1 | many | TRBV20-1 | TGCAGTGCCAGAGGACTGATGAGCTCCTACAATGAGCAGTTCTTC | CSARGLMSSYNEQFF
NA | TRBJ2-2 | NA | TRBV7-2 | TGTGCCGGCAGCTTAATGGGGGTGACCGCGAACACCGGGGAGCTGTTTTTT | CAGSLMGVTANTGELFF
NA | TRBJ1-2 | many | TRBV11-2 | TGTGCCAGCACCCCCCCGGGGGTCTATGGCTACACCTTC | CASTPPGVYGYTF
TRBD2 | TRBJ2-7 | many | TRBV4-1 | TGCGCCAGCAGCCCTGACCCTAGCGGGAGAGCCGAGCAGTACTTC | CASSPDPSGRAEQYF
NA | TRBJ2-5 | many | TRBV20-1 | TGCAGTGCCCCGGACACCTCCGGGGAGACCCAGTACTTC | CSAPDTSGETQYF
TRBD1 | TRBJ1-2 | few | TRBV5-4 | TGTGCCAGCAGCTTCTGGGGCTCCAAGGGACAGAACTATGGCTACACCTTC | CASSFWGSKGQNYGYTF